Listed below are T cell receptor beta chains from one sample, sequenced in a study of blood T cell repertoires in COVID-19. Only in-frame clones appear in the TCRdb table, and some are missing; sequencing was by immunoSEQ multiplex PCR. The table shows about 74,000 clones, with approximately 84% occurring only once. The sample consisted of peripheral blood. The origin of the receptors is a man in his 70s with acute or convalescent COVID-19. The CDR3 runs from the conserved cysteine through the conserved F or W.

cdr3_aa v_call
CASSRPSVSSYNEQFF TRBV6-6
CASSLAIGQTYNEQFF TRBV5-5
CASSIDRGGEQFF TRBV19
CASSLSGQSYNEQFF TRBV5-8
CASTRPLGGRRTEAFF TRBV28
CATTPGELGRGEQFF TRBV10-1
CATQRTNEQFF TRBV24-1
CASSLTGTEAFF TRBV5-1
CASSFKGANIGELFF TRBV5-1
CASSVVVGEETQYF TRBV9
CASRDSGNQPQHF TRBV2
CASSLIQGLAGVNEQFF TRBV28
CASRVREGRNEQFF TRBV5-1
CASSLGRANSGNTIYF TRBV5-1
CASSYGLAGGQETQYF TRBV6-6
CASSQPDRAARETQYF TRBV14
CASSLNREGRTEAFF TRBV11-2
CASSQGRGDTQYF TRBV4-3
CASSVALHNEQFF TRBV9
CASSQVASGMGEQFF TRBV14
CAISDQDRGLVNGNQPQHF TRBV10-3
CASSYERGRLPNYGYTF TRBV6-2/TRBV6-3
CASSHLAGTSGVPQRVNEQFF TRBV4-1
CASRPGTSNEQFF TRBV12-3/TRBV12-4
CASSKLEGSNQPQHF TRBV21-1
CASSPRYGLTTDTQYF TRBV3-1/TRBV3-2
CASSPGTSGLKLTQYF TRBV18
CASSDERDLEQFF TRBV6-4
CASSVGRVDTQYF TRBV9
CASSLVQGPTGELFF TRBV5-1
CASSLGPGELFF TRBV13
CASTIYPGVEGGYTF TRBV27